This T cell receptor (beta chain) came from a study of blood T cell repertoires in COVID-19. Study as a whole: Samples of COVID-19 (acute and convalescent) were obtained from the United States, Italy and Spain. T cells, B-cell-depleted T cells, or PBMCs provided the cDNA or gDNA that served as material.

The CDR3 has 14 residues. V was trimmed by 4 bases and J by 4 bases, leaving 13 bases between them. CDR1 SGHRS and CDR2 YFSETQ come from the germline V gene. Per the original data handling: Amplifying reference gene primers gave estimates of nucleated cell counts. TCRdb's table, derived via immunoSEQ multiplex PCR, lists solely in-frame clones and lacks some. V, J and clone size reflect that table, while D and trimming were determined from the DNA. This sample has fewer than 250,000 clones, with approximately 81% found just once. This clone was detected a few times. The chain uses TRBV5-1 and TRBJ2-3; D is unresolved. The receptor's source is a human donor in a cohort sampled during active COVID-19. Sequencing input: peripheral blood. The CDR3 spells CASSPHGRPDTQYF. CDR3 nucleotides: TGCGCCAGCAGCCCGCACGGCAGGCCAGATACGCAGTATTTT.